Detailed here is one TCR beta chain. Its specificity is unknown. The data were produced by immunoSEQ multiplex PCR, yet TCRdb's version contains in-frame clones alone and is incomplete. The repertoire has 13,000 to 15,000 clones, about 72% of them found once; the top ten carry about 9.3%. This CDR3 is 15 amino acids long. The V gene end was trimmed by 4 bases and the J gene end by 3 bases; junction bases not matched to a gene: 5. The germline CDR1 and CDR2 sequences are SGHRS and YFSETQ. Antigen-specific CD4+ T cells expanded by the ViraFEST assay with viral peptide pools were then sequenced. Cultured cells yielded isolated CD4+ T cells after 10 days. Of the BNT162b2 and mRNA-1273 vaccines, participants received two doses of one or the other. None of these healthy vaccinees had been infected with SARS-CoV-2 before vaccination. About 2 million PBMC were seeded per well and grown in the presence of roughly 11 IU/ml IL-2 and 8 to 10 ug/ml peptides. Cultures had half their medium replaced with IL-2 medium on days 3 and 7.

This entry is derived from a study of vaccination effects on CD4 cells after COVID-19. Overall study: The median interval between the second dose and post-vaccine sampling was 72 days.

The sequencing here drew on CD4+ T cells from PBMCs cultured with SARS-CoV-2 spike peptides, taken after COVID-19 vaccination. This TCR came from a human donor who received a COVID-19 vaccine. The chain combines TRBV5-1 with TRBJ2-1; TRBD2 matches at 9 bases. CDR3 sequence reads: CASSPSSGSYNEQFF. The CDR3 DNA is TGCGCCAGCAGCCCAAGTAGCGGGAGCTACAATGAGCAGTTCTTC.